The present T cell receptor (beta chain) was sequenced within a study of cytomegalovirus exposure and HLA in healthy donors. The overall study: Early on, a data release was issued that held 85 million to 95 million unique TCRs from HLA-typed donors.

Of note for this clone: Its specificity is unknown.

PCR employed 60 Vbeta and 13 Jbeta primers. The repertoire was sequenced with immunoSEQ multiplex PCR; TCRdb's copy has only in-frame clones and lacks some. The sample has approximately 130,000 clones, 80% to 85% seen once. Nominally healthy donors provided the samples, though records likely missed some immune exposures. The study, taken as a whole, reports: Later, an analysis found that common viral pathogens appeared to be linked with several of the most significant clusters.

The sequence came from a man younger than 30 in good health and CMV-seronegative. The sequencing input was PBMCs.

This CDR3 is CASSLRQTRNTEAFF. The DNA for the CDR3 is TGTGCCAGCAGCCTAAGACAGACTCGTAACACTGAAGCTTTCTTT. The rearrangement uses TRBV7-2 and TRBJ1-1; possible D gene TRBD1, 5 bases. Trimming left V 5 bases short and J 2 bases short, with 15 bases between. This CDR3 comprises 15 residues. The germline V gene has CDR1 SGHTA and CDR2 FQGNSA.